This TCR beta chain was profiled in a study of shared clonotypes between healthy human individuals. Overall study context: Samples came from two female and three male donors aged 18 to 49.

Of note for this clone: Its cognate antigen is unknown.

The protocol was immunoSEQ multiplex PCR, while the TCRdb copy is restricted to in-frame clones and leaves out a portion. The sample carries 2,500,000 or so clones, under 95% recorded once. Nashville, Tennessee was home to all donors, each a Caucasian adult. Notes on the study in general: It was the non-shared clonotypes that had lower generation probabilities than clonotypes shared by all four donors. Across subsets, estimated richness was generally greater for naive than for memory populations.

Trimming left V 1 base short and J 0 bases short, with 7 bases between. This CDR3 has 14 residues. The germline CDR1 and CDR2 sequences are SGHTA and FQGNSA. The clonotype originates from a man aged 18-30 years in good health. Some clones in this sample may be carry-over from other donors' samples. Sequenced: naive CD4+ T cells from PBMCs. As to subset: CD45RA+ positively selected. This chain links TRBV7-2 with TRBJ2-7; a possible D gene is TRBD2 (5 bases). This CDR3 is CASSLGEISYEQYF. The CDR3 DNA sequence: TGTGCCAGCAGCTTAGGGGAGATCTCCTACGAGCAGTACTTC.